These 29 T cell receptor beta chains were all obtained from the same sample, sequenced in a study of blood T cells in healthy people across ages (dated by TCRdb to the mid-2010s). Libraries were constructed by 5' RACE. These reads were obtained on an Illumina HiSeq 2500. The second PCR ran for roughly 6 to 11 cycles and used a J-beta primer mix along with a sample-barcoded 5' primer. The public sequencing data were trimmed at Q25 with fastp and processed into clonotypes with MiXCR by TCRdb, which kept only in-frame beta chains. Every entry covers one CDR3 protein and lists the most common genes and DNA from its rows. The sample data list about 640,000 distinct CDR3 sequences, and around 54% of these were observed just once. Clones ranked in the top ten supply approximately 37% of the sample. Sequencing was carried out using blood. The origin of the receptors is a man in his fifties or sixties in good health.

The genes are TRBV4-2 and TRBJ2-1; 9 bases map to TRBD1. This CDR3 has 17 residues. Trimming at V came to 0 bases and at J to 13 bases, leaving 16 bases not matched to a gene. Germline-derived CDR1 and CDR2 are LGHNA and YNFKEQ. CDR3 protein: CASSQDPSGTGQETQFF. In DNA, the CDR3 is TGTGCCAGCAGCCAAGATCCGTCCGGGACAGGGCAAGAGACCCAGTTCTTC.

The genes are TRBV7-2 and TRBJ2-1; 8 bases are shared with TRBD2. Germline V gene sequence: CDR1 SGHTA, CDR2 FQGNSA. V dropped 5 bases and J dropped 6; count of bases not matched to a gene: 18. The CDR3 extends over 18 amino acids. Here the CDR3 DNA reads TGTGCCAGCAGCAAGTCCCCAATTGTCGGGGGGGCCGGCAATGAGCAGTTCTTC. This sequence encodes CASSKSPIVGGAGNEQFF. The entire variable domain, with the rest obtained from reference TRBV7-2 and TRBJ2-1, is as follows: GAGVSQSPSNKVTEKGKDVELRCDPISGHTALYWYRQSLGQGLEFLIYFQGNSAPDKSGLPSDRFSAERTGGSVSTLTIQRTQQEDSAVYLCASSKSPIVGGAGNEQFFGPGTRLTVL.

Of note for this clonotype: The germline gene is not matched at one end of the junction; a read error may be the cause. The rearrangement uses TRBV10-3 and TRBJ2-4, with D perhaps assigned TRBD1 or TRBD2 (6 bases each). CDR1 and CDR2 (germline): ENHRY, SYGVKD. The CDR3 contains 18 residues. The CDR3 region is CVISELRTGAQAKNIQYF. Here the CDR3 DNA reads TGTGTCATCAGTGAGTTAAGGACGGGGGCGCAGGCCAAAAACATTCAGTACTTC.

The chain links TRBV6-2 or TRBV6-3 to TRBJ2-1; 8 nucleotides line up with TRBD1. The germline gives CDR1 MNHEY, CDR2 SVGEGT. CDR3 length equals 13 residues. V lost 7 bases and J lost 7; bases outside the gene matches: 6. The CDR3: CASTMDRANEQFF. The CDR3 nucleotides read TGTGCCAGCACCATGGACAGGGCGAATGAGCAGTTCTTC.

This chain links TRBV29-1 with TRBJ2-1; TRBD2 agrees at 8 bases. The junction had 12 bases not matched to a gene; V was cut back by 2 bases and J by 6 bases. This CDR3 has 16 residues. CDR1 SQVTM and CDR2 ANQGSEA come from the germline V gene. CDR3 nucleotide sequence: TGCAGCGTTGAACCCACTAGCGGTGTAAGGGCCAATGAGCAGTTCTTC. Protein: CSVEPTSGVRANEQFF.

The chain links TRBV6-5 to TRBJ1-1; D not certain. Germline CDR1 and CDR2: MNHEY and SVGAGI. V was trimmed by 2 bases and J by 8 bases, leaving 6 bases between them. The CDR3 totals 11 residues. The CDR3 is CASSYNGEAFF. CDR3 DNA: TGTGCCAGCAGTTACAATGGGGAAGCTTTCTTT.

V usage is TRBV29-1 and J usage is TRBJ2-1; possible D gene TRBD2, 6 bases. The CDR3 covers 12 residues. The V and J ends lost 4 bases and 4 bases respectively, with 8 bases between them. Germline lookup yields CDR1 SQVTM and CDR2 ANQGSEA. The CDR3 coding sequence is TGCAGCGTTGTGAGCGGGTACAATGAGCAGTTCTTC. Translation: CSVVSGYNEQFF.

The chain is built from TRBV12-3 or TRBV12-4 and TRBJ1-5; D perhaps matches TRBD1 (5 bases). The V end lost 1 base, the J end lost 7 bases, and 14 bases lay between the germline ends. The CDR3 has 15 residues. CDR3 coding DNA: TGTGCCAGCAGTTTAGGCAGGGCAAATGGCCAGCCCCAGCATTTT. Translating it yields CASSLGRANGQPQHF.

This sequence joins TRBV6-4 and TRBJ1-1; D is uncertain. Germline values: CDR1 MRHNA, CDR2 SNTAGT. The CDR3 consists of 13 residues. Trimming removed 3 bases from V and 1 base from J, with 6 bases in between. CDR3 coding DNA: TGTGCCAGCAGTGAAGCAGAGAACACTGAAGCTTTCTTT. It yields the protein CASSEAENTEAFF.

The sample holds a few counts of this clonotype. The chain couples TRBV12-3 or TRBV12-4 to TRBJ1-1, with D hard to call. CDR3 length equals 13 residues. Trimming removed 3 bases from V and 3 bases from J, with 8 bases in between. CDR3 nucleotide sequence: TGTGCCAGCAGTTTTTCGGTGGACACTGAAGCTTTCTTT. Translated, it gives CASSFSVDTEAFF.

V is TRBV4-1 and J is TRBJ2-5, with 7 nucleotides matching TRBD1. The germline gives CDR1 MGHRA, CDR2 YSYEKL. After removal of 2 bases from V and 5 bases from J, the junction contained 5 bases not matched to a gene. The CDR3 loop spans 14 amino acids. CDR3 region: CASSQQGVWETQYF. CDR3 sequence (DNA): TGCGCCAGCAGCCAACAGGGGGTGTGGGAGACCCAGTACTTC.

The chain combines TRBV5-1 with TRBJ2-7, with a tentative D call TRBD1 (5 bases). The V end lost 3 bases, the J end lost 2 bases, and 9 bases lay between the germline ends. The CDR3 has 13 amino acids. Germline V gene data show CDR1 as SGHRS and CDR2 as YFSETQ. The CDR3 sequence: CASSSRQTYEQYF. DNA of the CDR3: TGCGCCAGCAGCTCCAGACAGACCTACGAGCAGTACTTC.

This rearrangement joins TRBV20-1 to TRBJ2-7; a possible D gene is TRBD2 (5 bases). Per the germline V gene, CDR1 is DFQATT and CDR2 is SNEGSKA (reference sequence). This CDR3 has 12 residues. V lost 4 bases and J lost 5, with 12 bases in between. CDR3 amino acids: CSATPTGNEQYF. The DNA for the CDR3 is TGCAGTGCTACCCCGACGGGGAACGAGCAGTACTTC.

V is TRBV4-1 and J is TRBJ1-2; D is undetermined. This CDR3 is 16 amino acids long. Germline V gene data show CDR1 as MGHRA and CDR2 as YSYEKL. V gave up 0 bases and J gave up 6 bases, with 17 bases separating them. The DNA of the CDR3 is TGCGCCAGCAGCCAAGATAACCCGAGGCAGGCCCATGGCTACACCTTC. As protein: CASSQDNPRQAHGYTF.

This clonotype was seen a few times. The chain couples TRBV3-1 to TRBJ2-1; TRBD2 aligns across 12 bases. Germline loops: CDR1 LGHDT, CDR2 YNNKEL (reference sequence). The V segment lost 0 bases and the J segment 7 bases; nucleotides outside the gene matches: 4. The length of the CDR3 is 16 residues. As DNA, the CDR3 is TGTGCCAGCAGCCAAGACGCTAGCGGGGGGGCAAATGAGCAGTTCTTC. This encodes CASSQDASGGANEQFF.

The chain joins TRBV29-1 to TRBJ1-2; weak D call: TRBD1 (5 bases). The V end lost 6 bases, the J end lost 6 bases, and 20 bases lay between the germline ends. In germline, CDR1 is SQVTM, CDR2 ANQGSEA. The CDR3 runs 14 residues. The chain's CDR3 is CSVDEGRAGNGYTF. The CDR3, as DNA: TGCAGCGTAGACGAAGGTCGGGCAGGGAATGGCTACACCTTC.

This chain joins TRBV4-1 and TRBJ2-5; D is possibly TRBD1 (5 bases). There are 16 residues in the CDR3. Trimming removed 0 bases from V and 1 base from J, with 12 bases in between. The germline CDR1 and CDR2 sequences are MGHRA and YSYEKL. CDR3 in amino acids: CASSQEAGRGQETQYF. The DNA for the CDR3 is TGCGCCAGCAGCCAAGAGGCTGGAAGGGGCCAAGAGACCCAGTACTTC.

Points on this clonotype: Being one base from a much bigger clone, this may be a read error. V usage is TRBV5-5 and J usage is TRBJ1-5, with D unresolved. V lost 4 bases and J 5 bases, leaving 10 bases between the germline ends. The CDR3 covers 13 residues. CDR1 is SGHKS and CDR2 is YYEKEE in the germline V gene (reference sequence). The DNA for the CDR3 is TGTGCCAGCAGCGTGGGGAGGGATCAGCCCCAGCATTTT. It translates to CASSVGRDQPQHF.

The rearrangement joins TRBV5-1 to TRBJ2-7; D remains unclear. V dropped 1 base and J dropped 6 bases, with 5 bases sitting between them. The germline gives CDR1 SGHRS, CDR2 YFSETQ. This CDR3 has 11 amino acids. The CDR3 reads CASSLPGEQYF. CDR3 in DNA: TGCGCCAGCAGCTTGCCGGGCGAGCAGTACTTC.

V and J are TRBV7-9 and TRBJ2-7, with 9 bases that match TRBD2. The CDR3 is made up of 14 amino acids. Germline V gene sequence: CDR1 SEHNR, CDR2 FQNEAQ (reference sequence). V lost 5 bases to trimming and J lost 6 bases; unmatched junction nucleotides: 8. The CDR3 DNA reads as TGTGCCAGCAGCGTAGGCGCTAGCGGGGTCGAGCAGTACTTC. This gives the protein CASSVGASGVEQYF.

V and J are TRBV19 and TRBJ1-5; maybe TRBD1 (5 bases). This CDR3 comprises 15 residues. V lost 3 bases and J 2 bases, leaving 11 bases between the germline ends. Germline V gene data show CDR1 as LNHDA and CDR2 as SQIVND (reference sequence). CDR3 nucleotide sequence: TGTGCCAGTAGTATCGTCCTGGGGGGCAATCAGCCCCAGCATTTT. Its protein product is CASSIVLGGNQPQHF.

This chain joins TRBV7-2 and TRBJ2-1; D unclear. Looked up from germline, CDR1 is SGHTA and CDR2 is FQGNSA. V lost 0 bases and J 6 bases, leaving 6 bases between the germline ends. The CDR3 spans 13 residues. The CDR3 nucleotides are TGTGCCAGCAGCTTAGCTTTCCCCAATGAGCAGTTCTTC. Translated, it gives CASSLAFPNEQFF.

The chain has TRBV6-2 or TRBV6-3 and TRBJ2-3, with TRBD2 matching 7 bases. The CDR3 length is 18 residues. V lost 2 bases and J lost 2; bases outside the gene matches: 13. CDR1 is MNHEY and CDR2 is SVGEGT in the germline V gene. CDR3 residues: CASSYLLSGPGFTDTQYF. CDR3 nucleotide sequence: TGTGCCAGCAGTTACCTACTTAGCGGGCCTGGGTTCACAGATACGCAGTATTTT.

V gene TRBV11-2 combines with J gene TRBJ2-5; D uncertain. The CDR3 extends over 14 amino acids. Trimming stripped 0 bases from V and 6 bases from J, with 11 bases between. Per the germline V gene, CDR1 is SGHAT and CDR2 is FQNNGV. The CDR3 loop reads CASSLDPTDKTQYF. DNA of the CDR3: TGTGCCAGCAGCTTAGATCCCACCGACAAGACCCAGTACTTC.

This chain's CDR3 is CSVGRGPGGYTF. For the CDR3, the DNA is TGCAGCGTTGGGCGAGGCCCGGGGGGCTACACCTTC. The gene calls are TRBV29-1 and TRBJ1-2; D ambiguous. The CDR3 spans 12 residues. Trimming took 4 bases from V and 8 from J, leaving 14 bases between them. CDR1 is SQVTM, CDR2 ANQGSEA, per germline.

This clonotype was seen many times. CDR3 in amino acids: CAISPGQTYEQYF. CDR3 coding DNA: TGTGCCATCAGTCCCGGACAGACCTACGAGCAGTACTTC. The V gene is TRBV10-3, the J gene TRBJ2-7; D is perhaps TRBD1 (6 bases). V was shortened by 5 bases and J by 2 bases, with 10 bases between the two germline ends. Germline lookup yields CDR1 ENHRY and CDR2 SYGVKD. The CDR3 is 13 amino acids.

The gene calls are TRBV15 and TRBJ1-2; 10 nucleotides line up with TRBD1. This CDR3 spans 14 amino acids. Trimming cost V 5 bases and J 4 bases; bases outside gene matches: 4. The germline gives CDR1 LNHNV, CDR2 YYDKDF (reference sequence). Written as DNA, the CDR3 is TGTGCCACCAGCTCCCGGGACAGGGGCTATGGCTACACCTTC. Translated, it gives CATSSRDRGYGYTF.

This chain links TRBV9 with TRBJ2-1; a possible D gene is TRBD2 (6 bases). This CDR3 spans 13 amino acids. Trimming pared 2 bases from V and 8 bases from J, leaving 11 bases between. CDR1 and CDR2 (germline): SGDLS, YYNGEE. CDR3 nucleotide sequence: TGTGCCAGCAGCGTGTCGACTAGGCATGAGCAGTTCTTC. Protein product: CASSVSTRHEQFF.

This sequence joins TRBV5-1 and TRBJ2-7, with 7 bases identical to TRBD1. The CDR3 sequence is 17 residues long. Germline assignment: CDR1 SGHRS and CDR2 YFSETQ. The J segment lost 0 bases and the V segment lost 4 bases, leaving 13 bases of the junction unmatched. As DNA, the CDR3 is TGCGCCAGCAGCCCCTCCTACAGGGGCAGGAGCTCCTACGAGCAGTACTTC. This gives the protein CASSPSYRGRSSYEQYF.